This TCR beta chain was observed in a study of T cells in Graves' hyperthyroidism and ophthalmopathy. Between the trimmed V and J ends, which lost 4 bases and 1 base, there was a span of 25 bases. Germline V gives CDR1 SEHNR, CDR2 FQNEAQ (reference sequence). The CDR3 extends over 19 amino acids. This clonotype was recorded at least ten times. Amplification yielded TCR beta CDR3 regions, with RNA transcripts as the source. The HTBI primer set was used in a first-round RT-PCR of the TCR CDR3. TCRdb recomputed calls from the multiplex PCR reads with MiXCR, one row per CDR3 protein. The sample holds hundreds of thousands of distinct CDR3 sequences, about 18% seen once.

Material: blood. The chain couples TRBV7-9 to TRBJ1-1; D gene ambiguous. This sequence was found in a woman aged 55-69 years with Graves' ophthalmopathy. The CDR3 DNA is TGTGCCAGCAGCTCTAGGGCTACCTTAGGGTTGCTGGGGAACACTGAAGCTTTCTTT. Amino acids: CASSSRATLGLLGNTEAFF.